This T cell receptor (beta chain) appears in the sequencing data of a study of molecular identifiers for immune sequencing clone quantification. Background on the study: The replicates split RNA from roughly 18,000 or 92,000 naive CD8 cells five ways and sequenced four.

This CDR3 is built from 16 residues. J was trimmed by 6 bases and V by 4 bases; bases with no gene match: 13. Germline CDR1 reads SGDLS; CDR2 reads YYNGEE. TCRdb re-called the PCR reads through MiXCR, storing one row per CDR3 protein. The data show 550,000 to 750,000 distinct CDR3 sequences, 15% to 20% seen once. Material: naive CD8+ T cells from blood, with Jurkat cell RNA spiked in. Subset defined: FACS-sorted CD8+CD4-CCR7+CD45RA+ naive T cells. The TCR comes from a human donor in good health. Some libraries in this study had Jurkat cell RNA spiked in. The rearrangement uses TRBV9 and TRBJ1-2; 9 nucleotides agree with TRBD1. The CDR3 sequence: CASSSRPGTGYNGYTF. The CDR3, as DNA: TGTGCCAGCAGCTCTCGTCCCGGGACAGGGTATAATGGCTACACCTTC.